Listed below are T cell receptor beta chains from one sample, sequenced in a study of blood T cell repertoires in COVID-19. TCRdb's copy holds only in-frame clones and misses some; the assay was immunoSEQ multiplex PCR. This sample carries about 77,000 clones, around 88% of them seen once, and the ten largest clones take around 7.3%. Sequencing was performed on peripheral blood. These receptor sequences come from a woman aged 80 or older with acute or convalescent COVID-19. The CDR3 runs from the conserved cysteine through the conserved F or W. The order of the fields is D gene, J gene, V gene, clone size, CDR3 protein, CDR3 DNA. D genes are given only for firm matches. Clone size, where shown, is once, few, many, or a class for clones that have expanded.

d_gene: TRBD1; j_gene: TRBJ2-1; v_gene: TRBV11-2; abundance: NA; CDR3aa: CASSRTGGKTYNEQFF; CDR3nt: TGTGCCAGCAGCCGGACAGGGGGAAAAACCTACAATGAGCAGTTCTTC
d_gene: NA; j_gene: TRBJ2-3; v_gene: TRBV24-1; abundance: NA; CDR3aa: CATSDGLASQYF; CDR3nt: TGTGCCACCAGTGATGGGCTAGCGTCCCAGTATTTT
d_gene: TRBD2; j_gene: TRBJ2-7; v_gene: TRBV14; abundance: few; CDR3aa: CASSRGGVEKQYF; CDR3nt: TGTGCCAGCAGTCGTGGGGGGGTAGAGAAGCAGTACTTC
d_gene: TRBD2; j_gene: TRBJ2-5; v_gene: TRBV15; abundance: NA; CDR3aa: CATSTGGRTSGETQYF; CDR3nt: TGTGCCACCAGCACTGGAGGGAGGACTAGCGGAGAGACCCAGTACTTC
d_gene: NA; j_gene: TRBJ1-4; v_gene: TRBV3-1/TRBV3-2; abundance: NA; CDR3aa: CASSQDKGHPNRENEKLFF; CDR3nt: TGTGCCAGCAGCCAAGATAAGGGACACCCTAACCGAGAGAATGAAAAACTGTTTTTT
d_gene: NA; j_gene: TRBJ1-5; v_gene: TRBV27; abundance: NA; CDR3aa: CASSLTVNQPQHF; CDR3nt: TGTGCCAGCAGTTTAACGGTCAATCAGCCCCAGCATTTT
d_gene: TRBD2; j_gene: TRBJ2-5; v_gene: TRBV27; abundance: NA; CDR3aa: CASTPRLAGVWYF; CDR3nt: TGTGCCAGCACCCCTAGGCTAGCGGGGGTTTGGTACTTC
d_gene: TRBD2; j_gene: TRBJ2-5; v_gene: TRBV19; abundance: NA; CDR3aa: CASSIIAGVGEETQYF; CDR3nt: TGTGCCAGTAGTATAATTGCGGGAGTAGGAGAAGAGACCCAGTACTTC
d_gene: TRBD1; j_gene: TRBJ1-2; v_gene: TRBV19; abundance: NA; CDR3aa: CASSRQGWDYGYTF; CDR3nt: TGTGCCAGTAGCCGACAGGGATGGGACTATGGCTACACCTTC
d_gene: TRBD1; j_gene: TRBJ2-1; v_gene: TRBV5-6; abundance: NA; CDR3aa: CASSAADRGRYNEQFF; CDR3nt: TGTGCCAGCAGCGCGGCGGACAGGGGGCGATACAATGAGCAGTTCTTC
d_gene: TRBD2; j_gene: TRBJ2-5; v_gene: TRBV19; abundance: NA; CDR3aa: CASSARTSGAKQETQYF; CDR3nt: TGTGCCAGTAGTGCCCGGACTAGCGGGGCCAAACAAGAGACCCAGTACTTC
d_gene: TRBD2; j_gene: TRBJ2-1; v_gene: TRBV7-2; abundance: NA; CDR3aa: CASSSPSGDEQFF; CDR3nt: TGTGCCAGCAGCTCCCCTAGCGGGGATGAGCAGTTCTTC
d_gene: NA; j_gene: TRBJ2-3; v_gene: TRBV5-1; abundance: NA; CDR3aa: CASGDSTDTQYF; CDR3nt: TGCGCCAGCGGAGACAGCACAGATACGCAGTATTTT
d_gene: TRBD2; j_gene: TRBJ2-1; v_gene: TRBV3-1/TRBV3-2; abundance: once; CDR3aa: CASSQAAGVGNEQFF; CDR3nt: TGTGCCAGCAGCCAAGCAGCGGGAGTAGGCAATGAGCAGTTCTTC
d_gene: NA; j_gene: TRBJ2-7; v_gene: TRBV4-1; abundance: NA; CDR3aa: CASSQEEGQYEQYF; CDR3nt: TGCGCCAGCAGCCAAGAGGAGGGACAGTACGAGCAGTACTTC
d_gene: TRBD1; j_gene: TRBJ2-5; v_gene: TRBV5-1; abundance: NA; CDR3aa: CASSPSSRQGGETQYF; CDR3nt: TGCGCCAGCAGCCCAAGTTCTCGACAGGGGGGGGAGACCCAGTACTTC
d_gene: TRBD1; j_gene: TRBJ1-5; v_gene: TRBV6-5; abundance: NA; CDR3aa: CATQTGGQPQHF; CDR3nt: TGTGCCACACAGACAGGGGGTCAGCCCCAGCATTTT
d_gene: NA; j_gene: TRBJ2-5; v_gene: TRBV29-1; abundance: NA; CDR3aa: CSSGRGGETQYF; CDR3nt: TGCAGCTCGGGGCGGGGCGGGGAGACCCAGTACTTC
d_gene: TRBD1; j_gene: TRBJ2-7; v_gene: TRBV19; abundance: NA; CDR3aa: CASQDRGIHEQYF; CDR3nt: TGTGCCAGTCAAGACAGGGGGATCCACGAGCAGTACTTC
d_gene: TRBD1; j_gene: TRBJ2-7; v_gene: TRBV6-6; abundance: NA; CDR3aa: CASSRRTGTEIVEQYF; CDR3nt: TGTGCCAGCAGTCGACGCACCGGGACAGAGATCGTAGAGCAGTACTTC
d_gene: TRBD1; j_gene: TRBJ2-3; v_gene: TRBV7-7; abundance: NA; CDR3aa: CASSPSQGRGTDTQYF; CDR3nt: TGTGCTAGCAGCCCGTCACAGGGGCGCGGCACAGATACGCAGTATTTT
d_gene: NA; j_gene: TRBJ1-5; v_gene: TRBV4-3; abundance: NA; CDR3aa: CASSQEGDYKWPQHF; CDR3nt: TGCGCCAGCAGCCAGGAGGGGGACTATAAGTGGCCCCAGCATTTT
d_gene: NA; j_gene: TRBJ2-3; v_gene: TRBV7-6; abundance: NA; CDR3aa: CASSFLGQSGDTQYF; CDR3nt: TGTGCCAGCAGCTTCTTGGGCCAGAGCGGAGATACGCAGTATTTT
d_gene: TRBD1; j_gene: TRBJ1-6; v_gene: TRBV19; abundance: NA; CDR3aa: CATRDRGGGSPLHF; CDR3nt: TGTGCCACCCGGGACAGGGGAGGAGGATCACCCCTCCACTTT
d_gene: TRBD1; j_gene: TRBJ1-1; v_gene: TRBV4-2; abundance: NA; CDR3aa: CASSQEGTGSGRNTEAFF; CDR3nt: TGTGCCAGCAGCCAAGAAGGGACAGGGTCGGGGAGGAACACTGAAGCTTTCTTT
d_gene: NA; j_gene: TRBJ1-1; v_gene: TRBV15; abundance: NA; CDR3aa: CATPHIPGNTEAFF; CDR3nt: TGTGCCACCCCCCATATTCCCGGGAACACTGAAGCTTTCTTT
d_gene: NA; j_gene: TRBJ2-2; v_gene: TRBV6-5; abundance: NA; CDR3aa: CATWAGRNTGELFF; CDR3nt: TGTGCCACCTGGGCCGGCAGAAACACCGGGGAGCTGTTTTTT
d_gene: NA; j_gene: TRBJ2-1; v_gene: TRBV6-5; abundance: NA; CDR3aa: CASSYLQGSSNEQFF; CDR3nt: TGTGCCAGCAGTTACCTCCAGGGTTCGAGCAATGAGCAGTTCTTC
d_gene: NA; j_gene: TRBJ2-2; v_gene: TRBV29-1; abundance: once; CDR3aa: CSVDRGDTGELFF; CDR3nt: TGCAGCGTTGACAGGGGTGACACCGGGGAGCTGTTTTTT
d_gene: NA; j_gene: TRBJ2-1; v_gene: TRBV5-1; abundance: NA; CDR3aa: CASSQRPDSYNEQFF; CDR3nt: TGCGCCAGCAGTCAGCGCCCAGACTCCTACAATGAGCAGTTCTTC
d_gene: TRBD1; j_gene: TRBJ1-2; v_gene: TRBV4-1; abundance: NA; CDR3aa: CASSQPRQGGGGYTF; CDR3nt: TGCGCCAGCAGCCAACCCCGACAGGGGGGAGGTGGCTACACCTTC
d_gene: NA; j_gene: TRBJ1-2; v_gene: TRBV10-3; abundance: NA; CDR3aa: CAISEVPGIGYTF; CDR3nt: TGTGCCATCAGTGAAGTTCCAGGGATCGGCTACACCTTC
d_gene: TRBD2; j_gene: TRBJ2-5; v_gene: TRBV7-2; abundance: NA; CDR3aa: CASSPSGGPTETQYF; CDR3nt: TGTGCCAGCAGCCCCAGCGGGGGGCCAACAGAGACCCAGTACTTC
d_gene: NA; j_gene: TRBJ1-1; v_gene: TRBV10-3; abundance: NA; CDR3aa: CAISEAVGYTEAFF; CDR3nt: TGTGCCATCAGTGAAGCGGTAGGTTACACTGAAGCTTTCTTT
d_gene: NA; j_gene: TRBJ2-5; v_gene: TRBV10-3; abundance: NA; CDR3aa: CAISALQETQYF; CDR3nt: TGTGCCATCAGTGCACTACAAGAGACCCAGTACTTC
d_gene: NA; j_gene: TRBJ2-5; v_gene: TRBV7-2; abundance: NA; CDR3aa: CASSLGTEETQYF; CDR3nt: TGTGCCAGCAGCTTAGGGACAGAAGAGACCCAGTACTTC
d_gene: TRBD1; j_gene: TRBJ1-1; v_gene: TRBV27; abundance: once; CDR3aa: CASMGGQTFSKNEAFF; CDR3nt: TGTGCCAGCATGGGGGGACAGACATTTTCCAAAAATGAAGCTTTCTTT
d_gene: TRBD1; j_gene: TRBJ2-7; v_gene: TRBV11-3; abundance: once; CDR3aa: CASSPNPQDRVSYEQYF; CDR3nt: TGTGCCAGCAGCCCTAACCCCCAGGACAGGGTCTCCTACGAGCAGTACTTC
d_gene: TRBD1; j_gene: TRBJ1-2; v_gene: TRBV6-5; abundance: NA; CDR3aa: CASRPTGRGYTF; CDR3nt: TGTGCCAGCAGACCGACAGGGAGAGGCTACACCTTC
d_gene: NA; j_gene: TRBJ1-2; v_gene: TRBV2; abundance: NA; CDR3aa: CASSEAGYGYTF; CDR3nt: TGTGCCAGCAGTGAGGCTGGTTATGGCTACACCTTC
d_gene: TRBD2; j_gene: TRBJ2-3; v_gene: TRBV5-1; abundance: NA; CDR3aa: CASSLPPRTSGRRLDTDTQYF; CDR3nt: TGCGCCAGCAGCTTGCCCCCCCGTACTAGCGGGAGGAGGTTGGACACAGATACGCAGTATTTT